Detailed here is one T cell receptor (beta chain). The data stem from a study of blood T cell repertoires in COVID-19. As for the study in general: Specimens from acute and convalescent COVID-19 originated in the United States, Italy and Spain. Sources were T cells, B-cell-depleted T cells, or PBMCs; the material itself was cDNA or gDNA.

The trim removed 4 bases at V and 8 bases at J, leaving 7 bases unmatched. In germline, CDR1 is SGHRS, CDR2 YFSETQ. The CDR3 sequence is 16 residues long. TCRdb's copy holds only in-frame clones and misses some; the assay was immunoSEQ multiplex PCR. The table records about 99,000 clones, about 82% of them present only once. This chain uses TRBV5-1 with TRBJ2-2; 14 bases fit TRBD2. The source material was peripheral blood. This receptor was taken from a woman aged 55-69 years in a cohort sampled during active or convalescent COVID-19. CDR3 residues: CASSNGLAGGSGELFF. As DNA, the CDR3 is TGCGCCAGCAGCAACGGACTAGCGGGAGGATCGGGGGAGCTGTTTTTT. Drawing the rest from reference TRBV5-1 and TRBJ2-2, the complete variable domain is KAGVTQTPRYLIKTRGQQVTLSCSPISGHRSVSWYQQTPGQGLQFLFEYFSETQRNKGNFPGRFSGRQFSNSRSEMNVSTLELGDSALYLCASSNGLAGGSGELFFGEGSRLTVL.